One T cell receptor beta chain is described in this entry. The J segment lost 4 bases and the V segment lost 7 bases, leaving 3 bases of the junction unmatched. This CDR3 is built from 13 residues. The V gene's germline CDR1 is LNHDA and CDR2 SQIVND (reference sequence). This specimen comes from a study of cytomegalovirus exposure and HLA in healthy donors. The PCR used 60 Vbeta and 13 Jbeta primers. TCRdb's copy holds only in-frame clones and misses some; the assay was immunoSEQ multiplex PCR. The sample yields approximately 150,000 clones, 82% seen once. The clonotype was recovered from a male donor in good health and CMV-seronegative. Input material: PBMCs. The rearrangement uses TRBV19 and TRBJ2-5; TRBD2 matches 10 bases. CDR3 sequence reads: CASTLAGAETQYF. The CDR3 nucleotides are TGTGCCAGTACCCTAGCGGGAGCAGAGACCCAGTACTTC.